Each of the 15 T cell receptor beta chains below was sequenced from the same sample in a study of untreated major depressive disorder. The table came from immunoSEQ multiplex PCR; TCRdb's copy has only in-frame clones and leaves some out. Seen here are about 21,000 clones, around nine tenths observed once, and the top ten hold approximately 0.45%. Sequences were obtained from CD4+ T cells from PBMCs. The origin of the receptors is a woman aged 40 to 49 in good health.

V usage is TRBV20-1 and J usage is TRBJ2-7; D gene unclear. Trimming cost V 0 bases and J 3 bases, with 3 bases left between them. The CDR3 consists of 11 residues. Per the germline V gene, CDR1 is DFQATT and CDR2 is SNEGSKA (reference sequence). Here the CDR3 reads CSARDDYEQYF. CDR3 bases: TGCAGTGCTAGAGATGACTACGAGCAGTACTTC.

This chain uses TRBV7-2 with TRBJ1-1; D is undetermined. The CDR3 length is 16 residues. Germline lookup yields CDR1 SGHTA and CDR2 FQGNSA. V was shortened by 4 bases and J by 0 bases, with 15 bases between the two germline ends. The CDR3 DNA follows: TGTGCCAGCAGCTCGCAGTGGGGTTCCATGAACACTGAAGCTTTCTTT. Residues: CASSSQWGSMNTEAFF.

The chain uses TRBV5-1 and TRBJ1-1, with D possibly being TRBD1 (5 bases). Germline V gene lookup returns CDR1 SGHRS and CDR2 YFSETQ. The V end lost 2 bases, the J end lost 2 bases, and 10 bases lay between the germline ends. This CDR3 contains 14 residues. The CDR3 DNA reads as TGCGCCAGCAGCTTAGGGGAGATCAACACTGAAGCTTTCTTT. Its protein is CASSLGEINTEAFF.

J is TRBJ2-7 and V is TRBV18, with 7 bases identical to TRBD1. J gave up 6 bases and V 6 bases, and 11 bases lay outside the gene matches. Looked up from germline, CDR1 is KGHSH and CDR2 is LQKENI. The CDR3 is made up of 14 amino acids. The CDR3 DNA sequence: TGTGCCAGCTCTCCCAACGGACAGGCCACCGAGCAGTACTTC. It yields the protein CASSPNGQATEQYF.

CDR3 loop: CASSQEIGSYEQYF. The CDR3 nucleotides read TGTGCCAGCAGCCAGGAAATCGGCAGCTACGAGCAGTACTTC. This sequence joins TRBV4-2 and TRBJ2-7; D is unresolved. CDR3 length: 14 amino acids. The germline CDR1 and CDR2 sequences are LGHNA and YNFKEQ. V was clipped by 3 bases and J by 3 bases, with 12 bases between them.

This chain links TRBV6-5 with TRBJ2-5, with D possibly being TRBD2 (6 bases). The germline V gene has CDR1 MNHEY and CDR2 SVGAGI. The CDR3 is 15 amino acids. Trimming removed 0 bases at V and 9 bases at J, with 17 bases between. This CDR3 reads CASSYSTARPGAQYF. The CDR3 DNA follows: TGTGCCAGCAGTTACTCGACAGCCCGACCGGGGGCCCAGTACTTC.

The chain combines TRBV5-1 with TRBJ2-6, with D perhaps TRBD2 (5 bases). Germline values: CDR1 SGHRS, CDR2 YFSETQ. CDR3 length: 16 amino acids. Trimming cost V 4 bases and J 0 bases, with 11 bases left between them. CDR3 nucleotide sequence: TGCGCCAGCAGCCGGGATCCGAACTCTGGGGCCAACGTCCTGACTTTC. Amino acids: CASSRDPNSGANVLTF.

This clone rates as medium-sized. V and J are TRBV18 and TRBJ2-7; the D gene is possibly TRBD2 (5 bases). V was shortened by 6 bases and J by 7 bases, with 16 bases between the two germline ends. The CDR3 runs to 13 residues. Looked up from germline, CDR1 is KGHSH and CDR2 is LQKENI. The CDR3 nucleotides are TGTGCCAGCTCCCCTTATGAGGGCGGAGAGCAGTACTTC. It is translated as CASSPYEGGEQYF.

The V call is TRBV5-4, the J call TRBJ1-2; unclear D gene. This CDR3 region has 16 residues. Germline V gene sequence: CDR1 SGHNT, CDR2 YYREEE (reference sequence). The V end was cut by 2 bases, the J end by 4 bases, with 18 bases between. The CDR3 bases are TGTGCCAGCAGCTTAAAAGGGCCCCTCCTAAGCTATGGCTACACCTTC. This codes for CASSLKGPLLSYGYTF.

CDR3 amino acids: CASSPPGLQGGTNYGYTF. Written as DNA, the CDR3 is TGTGCCAGCAGCCCCCCGGGACTTCAGGGAGGGACTAACTATGGCTACACCTTC. The rearrangement joins TRBV28 to TRBJ1-2, with a possible D match to TRBD1 (5 bases). Trimming pared 6 bases from V and 0 bases from J, leaving 23 bases between. The CDR3 runs 18 residues. CDR1 is MDHEN and CDR2 is SYDVKM in the germline V gene.

V is TRBV19 and J is TRBJ1-1; no reliable D call. The CDR3 length is 9 residues. CDR1 LNHDA and CDR2 SQIVND come from the germline V gene (reference sequence). In nucleotides, the CDR3 is TGTTACTTCGACACTGAAGCTTTCTTT. The encoded protein is CYFDTEAFF.

The chain combines TRBV7-9 with TRBJ2-2; 8 bases match TRBD1. Per germline, CDR1 SEHNR and CDR2 FQNEAQ (reference sequence). The CDR3 extends over 16 amino acids. Germline trimming cut 4 bases from V and 2 bases from J; bases unmatched to any gene: 6. CDR3 residues: CASSSTTGANTGELFF. The CDR3 nucleotides are TGTGCCAGCAGCTCAACGACAGGGGCCAACACCGGGGAGCTGTTTTTT.

The chain links TRBV6-5 to TRBJ1-2, with a weak D call TRBD1 (6 bases). The CDR3 covers 15 residues. The V end was cut by 6 bases, the J end by 5 bases, with 19 bases between. The germline gives CDR1 MNHEY, CDR2 SVGAGI. This CDR3 reads CASRLRTAAQYGYTF. In DNA, the CDR3 is TGTGCCAGCAGGCTCCGGACAGCCGCCCAATATGGCTACACCTTC.

The CDR3, as DNA: TGTGCCAGCCAACAGACAGGGAACTATGGCTACACCTTC. Protein sequence: CASQQTGNYGYTF. The V and J genes are TRBV19 and TRBJ1-2, with 7 bases matching TRBD1. Germline CDR1 is LNHDA and CDR2 is SQIVND (reference sequence). This CDR3 spans 13 amino acids. V lost 9 bases, J lost 2 bases, and 6 bases stayed unmatched.

The chain couples TRBV6-5 to TRBJ1-2, with 7 nucleotides matching TRBD1. This CDR3 contains 14 residues. Germline trimming cut 4 bases from V and 2 bases from J; bases unmatched to any gene: 4. CDR1 MNHEY and CDR2 SVGAGI come from the germline V gene. The CDR3 spells CASSWTGGNYGYTF. In DNA, the CDR3 is TGTGCCAGCAGTTGGACAGGAGGAAACTATGGCTACACCTTC.